This T cell receptor beta chain was sequenced in a study of T cells in tumors after PD-1 blockade. Looked up from germline, CDR1 is MNHEY and CDR2 is SMNVEV (reference sequence). Trimming at V came to 6 bases and at J to 6 bases, leaving 11 bases not matched to a gene. This CDR3 is 15 amino acids long. Clones were read by immunoSEQ multiplex PCR, and TCRdb kept only the in-frame ones, dropping some. Among approximately 35,000 clones, around four fifths were seen once, and the ten largest hold under 50%. This receptor was obtained from a human donor with basal cell carcinoma. The V and J genes are TRBV27 and TRBJ2-1, with TRBD1 identical over 7 bases. Sequenced here: PBMCs, sampled before anti-PD-1 treatment. As DNA, the CDR3 is TGTGCCAGCAGGCCCGGGACAGCCTTCATCAATGAGCAGTTCTTC. Translation: CASRPGTAFINEQFF.